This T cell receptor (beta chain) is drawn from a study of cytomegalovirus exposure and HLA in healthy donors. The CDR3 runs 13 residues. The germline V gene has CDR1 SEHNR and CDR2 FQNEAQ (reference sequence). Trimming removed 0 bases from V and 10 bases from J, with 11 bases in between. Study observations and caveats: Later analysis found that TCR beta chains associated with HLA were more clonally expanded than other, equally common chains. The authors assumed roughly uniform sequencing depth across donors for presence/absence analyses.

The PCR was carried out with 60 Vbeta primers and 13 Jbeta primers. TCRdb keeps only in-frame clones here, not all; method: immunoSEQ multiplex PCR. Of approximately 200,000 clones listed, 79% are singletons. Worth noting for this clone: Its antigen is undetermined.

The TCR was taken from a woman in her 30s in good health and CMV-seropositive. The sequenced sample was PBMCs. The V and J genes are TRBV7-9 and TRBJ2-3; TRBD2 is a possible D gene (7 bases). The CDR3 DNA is TGTGCCAGCAGCTTAGCGGGAGGGGGAGCGCAGTATTTT. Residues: CASSLAGGGAQYF.